This T cell receptor (beta chain) emerged from a study of blood T cell repertoires in COVID-19 (TCRdb year 2020). Describing the broader study: Samples covering the acute and convalescent phases of COVID-19 were provided by collaborators in the United States, Italy and Spain. The prospective study material was composed of cDNA or gDNA derived from T cells, B-cell-depleted T cells, or PBMCs. Subjects who had been exposed to COVID-19, were actively infected with it, or had recovered from it provided the deeply sampled blood TCRbeta repertoires that made up the dataset. A freely available public database, intended as a resource for researchers studying the immune response to SARS-CoV-2, is where the repertoires were released. Samples came from the ongoing ImmuneRACE study (first 160 participants) plus 1,254 subjects from 6 global collaborators. Sample metadata almost always included a de-identified subject ID, COVID-19 status, age in years and sex. Where available, HLA class I and class II types were obtained from metadata supplied by the sample provider rather than from assay-based typing.

Turning to this clone: Its specific antigen is unknown. The sample holds no much larger clone one base away, and base qualities are not on file.

Results the study describes overall, beyond this receptor: Clinical and demographic metadata were provided uncurated, with the amount varying by source and participant.

Collaborating institutions collected whole blood in K2EDTA tubes following their own protocols. For TCRbeta analysis, collaborators shipped samples in one of three forms: frozen whole blood, isolated PBMCs, or DNA extracted from either of those sample types. The immunoSEQ Assay, a bias-controlled multiplex PCR, was used to amplify TCRbeta CDR3 regions from genomic DNA. The study's own analysis went as follows. The number of nucleated cells in each sample was estimated by amplification of reference gene primers within the assay. To quantify the absolute abundance of each unique TCRbeta CDR3 rearrangement, sequence reads were collapsed and filtered. For each sample, productive Simpson clonality was calculated as the square root of Simpson's diversity index over productive rearrangements. Entries here come from immuneACCESS through TCRdb and include only in-frame sequences with V and J called. Some clones fail to appear in such tables; in the studies checked, an unresolved V gene covers under half of the shortfall, and the cause of the remainder is unknown. From that table come the V and J calls and clone size; the DNA was used to work out D and trimming. This sample gives 100,000 or so clones in total; 65% to 90% of them show up just once. The leading ten clones occupy around 4.1% of the sample.

From the germline V gene (reference sequence), CDR1 is LGHDT and CDR2 is YNNKEL. The CDR3 spans 14 residues, from the cysteine through the phenylalanine. The retained sequence is limited to the CDR3, 42 bases, with the frame set at the first base. V ends up 4 bases short and J 3 bases short, with an unmatched junction base count of 2. The sequence is built from TRBV3-1 (or the pseudogene TRBV3-2) and TRBJ2-5, and 10 bases in between align with TRBD2. The sample taken for sequencing was peripheral blood. The source is a man in his fifties or sixties with acute or convalescent COVID-19. Here the CDR3 is given as CASSPSGREETQYF. Here is the DNA: TGTGCCAGCAGCCCCAGCGGGAGGGAAGAGACCCAGTACTTC.